This note documents a single TCR beta chain sequence. Authors' processing steps: Amplification of reference gene primers provided the estimated nucleated cell counts. Only in-frame clones appear in the TCRdb table, and some are missing; sequencing was by immunoSEQ multiplex PCR. The D gene and trimming were derived from the DNA, and the V and J assignments and clone size from that table. Among some 100,000 clones listed, 91% were seen once. The data were taken from a study of blood T cell repertoires in COVID-19. Study-level background: Samples came from the United States, Italy and Spain, spanning acute and convalescent COVID-19. T cells, B-cell-depleted T cells, or PBMCs provided the cDNA or gDNA that served as material.

V shed 1 base and J shed 2 bases, with 12 bases lying between them. The germline gives CDR1 LGHNA, CDR2 YNFKEQ. The length of the CDR3 is 16 residues. This chain links TRBV4-2 with TRBJ1-3; perhaps TRBD1 as D (5 bases). The receptor comes from a human donor with active COVID-19. The donor label of this sample is uncertain. The source material was peripheral blood. The CDR3 is CASSQGVLQAGNTIYF. The DNA of the CDR3 is TGTGCCAGCAGCCAAGGTGTCCTACAGGCTGGAAACACCATATATTTT.